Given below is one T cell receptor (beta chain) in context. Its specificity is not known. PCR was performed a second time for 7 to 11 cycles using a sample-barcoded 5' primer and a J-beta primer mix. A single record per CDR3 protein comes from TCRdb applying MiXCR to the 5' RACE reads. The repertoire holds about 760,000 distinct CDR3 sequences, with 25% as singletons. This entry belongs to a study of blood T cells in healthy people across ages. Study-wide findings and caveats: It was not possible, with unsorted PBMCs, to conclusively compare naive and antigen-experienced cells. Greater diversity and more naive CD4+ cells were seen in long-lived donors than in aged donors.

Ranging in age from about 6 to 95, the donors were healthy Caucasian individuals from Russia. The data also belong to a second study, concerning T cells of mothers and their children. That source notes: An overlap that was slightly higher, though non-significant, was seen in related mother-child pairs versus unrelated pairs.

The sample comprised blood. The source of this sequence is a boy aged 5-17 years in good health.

CDR3 DNA: TGTGCCAGCACCAAATTAGGTTTTCGGGTCAATGAGCAGTTCTTC. Encoded protein: CASTKLGFRVNEQFF. The chain couples TRBV7-9 to TRBJ2-1; no clear D. Germline lookup yields CDR1 SEHNR and CDR2 FQNEAQ (reference sequence). With 7 bases removed from V and 6 bases from J, the gap between germline ends came to 19 bases. The CDR3 contains 15 residues.